This T cell receptor (beta chain) was documented in a study of cytomegalovirus exposure and HLA in healthy donors. Study observations and caveats: In the 95 to 150 validation repertoires, around 95% of cluster scores exceeded 0, per a later analysis. In vitro assays verified that three CMV-associated chains recognized CMV antigens specifically. Cytomegalovirus association was assigned to about 150 TCR beta chains.

Data came from immunoSEQ multiplex PCR; TCRdb stores just in-frame clones and leaves some out. The profile shows 120,000 or so clones, approximately 95% of them singletons. V lost 6 bases and J lost 2; bases outside the gene matches: 7. Germline CDR1 is SQVTM and CDR2 is ANQGSEA. The CDR3 has 14 residues. Concerning this clone: Its antigen is unidentified.

This TCR was recovered from a young man in good health and CMV-seronegative. Sequencing used PBMCs. V and J are TRBV29-1 and TRBJ2-1; 7 nucleotides line up with TRBD2. CDR3 in DNA: TGCAGCGTCTCCCGGGGAGGGCCCTACAATGAGCAGTTCTTC. It encodes CSVSRGGPYNEQFF.